This entry lists 29 T cell receptor beta chains sequenced from one sample in a study of blood T cell repertoires in COVID-19 (dated by TCRdb to the early 2020s). Libraries were constructed by the immunoSEQ multiplex PCR assay. In TCRdb, the immuneACCESS table is reduced to in-frame sequences with V and J assigned. These tables do not hold every clone; where another copy was compared, an unresolved V gene accounts for under half, and the others remain unexplained. A total of roughly 85,000 clones appear in this sample, just over 85% of them only once. 27% of the sample comes from the top ten. Sequencing input: peripheral blood. These receptor sequences come from a man in his fifties with active or convalescent COVID-19.

The chain is built from TRBV5-4 and TRBJ2-7; D is perhaps TRBD1 (5 bases). The V end was cut by 4 bases, the J end by 0 bases, with 11 bases between. This CDR3 is built from 14 residues. The germline V gene encodes CDR1 SGHNT and CDR2 YYREEE (reference sequence). This CDR3 is CASSLRQSSYEQYF. CDR3 bases: TGTGCCAGCAGCCTCCGACAGAGCTCCTACGAGCAGTACTTC. The complete variable domain, with remaining parts taken from reference TRBV5-4 and TRBJ2-7, reads ETGVTQSPTHLIKTRGQQVTLRCSSQSGHNTVSWYQQALGQGPQFIFQYYREEENGRGNFPPRFSGLQFPNYSSELNVNALELDDSALYLCASSLRQSSYEQYFGPGTRLTVT.

The chain couples TRBV28 to TRBJ2-1; 7 nucleotides align to TRBD2. Unmatched junction bases numbered 5, after V lost 6 bases and J lost 3 bases. CDR1 is MDHEN and CDR2 is SYDVKM in the germline V gene. The CDR3 loop spans 14 amino acids. CDR3 sequence: CASRGDYLYNEQFF. The CDR3 DNA reads as TGTGCCAGCAGGGGGGACTACCTCTACAATGAGCAGTTCTTC.

V gene TRBV25-1 combines with J gene TRBJ2-1; 8 positions agree with TRBD1. J gave up 5 bases and V 1 base, and 4 bases lay outside the gene matches. Germline V gene sequence: CDR1 MGHDK, CDR2 SYGVNS. CDR3 length: 15 residues. The CDR3 nucleotides read TGTGCCAGCAGTGAATTCGGACAGGGCCACAATGAGCAGTTCTTC. Translating gives CASSEFGQGHNEQFF. Full variable domain (outside the CDR3, taken from reference TRBV25-1 and TRBJ2-1): EADIYQTPRYLVIGTGKKITLECSQTMGHDKMYWYQQDPGMELHLIHYSYGVNSTEKGDLSSESTVSRIRTEHFPLTLESARPSHTSQYLCASSEFGQGHNEQFFGPGTRLTVL.

The J gene is TRBJ2-2, the V gene TRBV9; 8 bases map to TRBD1. Germline CDR1 and CDR2: SGDLS and YYNGEE. V trimming: 3 bases; J trimming: 3 bases; junction bases outside the gene matches: 7. The CDR3 loop spans 16 amino acids. The chain's CDR3 is CASSGGRQGYTGELFF. The DNA of the CDR3 is TGTGCCAGCAGCGGGGGGAGACAGGGGTACACCGGGGAGCTGTTTTTT. Supplemented by reference TRBV9 and TRBJ2-2, the full variable domain reads DSGVTQTPKHLITATGQRVTLRCSPRSGDLSVYWYQQSLDQGLQFLIQYYNGEERAKGNILERFSAQQFPDLHSELNLSSLELGDSALYFCASSGGRQGYTGELFFGEGSRLTVL.

The rearrangement links TRBV6-5 to TRBJ1-2; 9 nucleotides align to TRBD1. With 5 bases clipped from V and 6 bases from J, the junction kept 4 bases outside the gene matches. The V gene's germline CDR1 is MNHEY and CDR2 SVGAGI. CDR3 length: 13 amino acids. CDR3 DNA: TGTGCCAGCAGTAGGACAGGGGCTCATGGCTACACCTTC. This codes for CASSRTGAHGYTF.

This clone has just one count. The chain carries TRBV5-1 and TRBJ2-5; TRBD1 agrees at 11 bases. The germline gives CDR1 SGHRS, CDR2 YFSETQ. CDR3 length: 14 amino acids. J gave up 2 bases and V 5 bases, and 2 bases lay outside the gene matches. In nucleotides, the CDR3 is TGCGCCAGCAGGGGACAGGGGGGACAAGAGACCCAGTACTTC. This sequence encodes CASRGQGGQETQYF.

The J gene is TRBJ2-7, the V gene TRBV6-5; D possibly corresponds to TRBD2 (6 bases). The CDR3 loop spans 15 amino acids. Trimming took off 2 bases at V and 5 bases at J, with 16 bases between the two ends. Germline V gene data show CDR1 as MNHEY and CDR2 as SVGAGI. Here the CDR3 reads CASSYVRLARDEQYF. The CDR3 DNA reads as TGTGCCAGCAGTTACGTGCGGCTAGCGAGAGACGAGCAGTACTTC.

The DNA of the CDR3 is TGCGCCAGCAGCCAAGATCAAGGCAGGGGGCGCGAGCAGTACTTC. It is translated as CASSQDQGRGREQYF. This chain uses TRBV4-3 with TRBJ2-7; TRBD1 aligns across 8 bases. V dropped 0 bases and J dropped 6; count of bases not matched to a gene: 7. The CDR3 contains 15 residues. Germline values: CDR1 LGHNA, CDR2 YSLEER.

This clone was counted only a few times. The chain employs TRBV19 and TRBJ2-2, with a weak D call TRBD1 (6 bases). From germline, CDR1 is LNHDA and CDR2 SQIVND (reference sequence). Trimming took 5 bases from V and 6 from J, leaving 13 bases between them. CDR3 length equals 14 residues. DNA for the CDR3: TGTGCCAGTAGTCCCGGACAGTGGGCCGGGGAGCTGTTTTTT. Amino acids: CASSPGQWAGELFF.

The CDR3 DNA sequence: TGCAGCCCCGAAGGGGCAAACATTCAGTACTTC. Its translation: CSPEGANIQYF. The genes are TRBV29-1 and TRBJ2-4; tentative D call: TRBD1 (5 bases). V dropped 8 bases and J dropped 6 bases, with 11 bases sitting between them. This CDR3 has 11 amino acids. Germline V gene lookup returns CDR1 SQVTM and CDR2 ANQGSEA. Together with reference TRBV29-1 and TRBJ2-4, the CDR3 gives the full variable domain: SAVISQKPSRDICQRGTSLTIQCQVDSQVTMMFWYRQQPGQSLTLIATANQGSEATYESGFVIDKFPISRPNLTFSTLTVSNMSPEDSSIYLCSPEGANIQYFGAGTRLSVL.

The chain uses TRBV19 and TRBJ2-3; 9 bases are shared with TRBD1. The CDR3 is made up of 15 amino acids. The germline V gene has CDR1 LNHDA and CDR2 SQIVND (reference sequence). J lost 2 bases, V lost 6 bases, and 6 bases had no gene match. The CDR3 reads CASSRQGVDTDTQYF. As DNA, the CDR3 is TGTGCCAGTAGCCGACAGGGGGTTGACACAGATACGCAGTATTTT.

This clone has a single count. The chain uses TRBV4-2 and TRBJ2-3; TRBD2 might be the D (5 bases). Germline CDR1 and CDR2: LGHNA and YNFKEQ. V gave up 0 bases and J gave up 1 base, with 11 bases separating them. The CDR3 is 16 residues long. The CDR3 DNA follows: TGTGCCAGCAGCCAAGATGAAGGGCGGGGCACAGATACGCAGTATTTT. Protein sequence: CASSQDEGRGTDTQYF.

This clone was recorded only once. This sequence joins TRBV28 and TRBJ2-7; possible D gene TRBD1, 6 bases. The CDR3 covers 12 residues. Trimming took 7 bases from V and 6 from J, leaving 13 bases between them. Germline values: CDR1 MDHEN, CDR2 SYDVKM. The CDR3 spells CASTQGSREQYF. CDR3 nucleotides: TGTGCCAGCACACAGGGTTCGCGCGAGCAGTACTTC.

The gene calls are TRBV27 and TRBJ2-2, with 7 bases fitting TRBD1. V was pared by 9 bases and J by 5 bases, with 6 bases of the junction left unmatched. CDR3 size: 13 residues. The germline gives CDR1 MNHEY, CDR2 SMNVEV (reference sequence). The CDR3 reads CASRQGRTGELFF. The CDR3 DNA sequence: TGTGCCAGTAGACAGGGTCGGACCGGGGAGCTGTTTTTT.

V usage is TRBV14 and J usage is TRBJ2-1; tentative D call: TRBD2 (5 bases). CDR1 and CDR2 (germline): SGHDN, FVKESK. This CDR3 spans 15 amino acids. Trimming took 0 bases from V and 9 from J, leaving 15 bases between them. The CDR3 reads CASSQEFPTRGEQFF. CDR3 coding DNA: TGTGCCAGCAGCCAAGAGTTCCCAACCCGGGGTGAGCAGTTCTTC.

V usage is TRBV5-5 and J usage is TRBJ1-1; D unclear. Trimming shortened V by 2 bases and J by 0 bases, and 5 bases separated the two germline ends. The CDR3 has 13 amino acids. The germline V gene has CDR1 SGHKS and CDR2 YYEKEE (reference sequence). CDR3 residues: CASSFSVNTEAFF. Here the CDR3 DNA reads TGTGCCAGCAGCTTTTCGGTGAACACTGAAGCTTTCTTT.

This clone was seen more than once but under ten times. The chain joins TRBV28 to TRBJ2-1; 13 bases line up with TRBD2. The germline CDR1 and CDR2 sequences are MDHEN and SYDVKM. Unmatched junction bases numbered 4, after V lost 5 bases and J lost 0 bases. The CDR3 runs to 17 residues. CDR3 region: CASSPGLAGLSYNEQFF. The CDR3 DNA is TGTGCCAGCAGTCCGGGACTAGCGGGACTCTCCTACAATGAGCAGTTCTTC. The full variable domain, its missing parts supplied by reference TRBV28 and TRBJ2-1, is DVKVTQSSRYLVKRTGEKVFLECVQDMDHENMFWYRQDPGLGLRLIYFSYDVKMKEKGDIPEGYSVSREKKERFSLILESASTNQTSMYLCASSPGLAGLSYNEQFFGPGTRLTVL.

V gene TRBV6-5 combines with J gene TRBJ2-1; 12 bases fit TRBD2. Germline values: CDR1 MNHEY, CDR2 SVGAGI. This CDR3 spans 15 amino acids. With 6 bases clipped from V and 9 bases from J, the junction kept 9 bases outside the gene matches. The DNA for the CDR3 is TGTGCCAGCAGGCCTCTAGCGGGGGGGGGAGGTGAGCAGTTCTTC. Translating it yields CASRPLAGGGGEQFF.

The chain has TRBV5-1 and TRBJ2-5, with a tentative D call TRBD1 (8 bases). Germline V gene sequence: CDR1 SGHRS, CDR2 YFSETQ. The CDR3 runs 14 residues. V was pared by 2 bases and J by 5 bases, with 13 bases between. CDR3 in amino acids: CASSFTGGDETQYF. CDR3 nucleotides: TGCGCCAGCAGCTTCACAGGGGGGGATGAGACCCAGTACTTC.

The J gene is TRBJ2-7, the V gene TRBV7-9; 7 positions match TRBD2. This CDR3 is built from 14 residues. V lost 4 bases to trimming and J lost 7 bases; unmatched junction nucleotides: 10. Germline-derived CDR1 and CDR2 are SEHNR and FQNEAQ (reference sequence). CDR3: CASSSPSLGGEQYF. CDR3 in DNA: TGTGCCAGCAGCTCCCCCTCCCTGGGGGGGGAGCAGTACTTC.

As to this clone: An end of the junction differs from the germline gene, which may be a read error. The same CDR3 can be traced to other DNA sequences in this sample. J is TRBJ2-1 and V is TRBV11-3; D ambiguous. Germline V gene data show CDR1 as SGHNT and CDR2 as YENEEA. The CDR3 has 14 residues. The CDR3 nucleotides read TGTGCCAGCAGCCTAGATAACGGCGGCAATGAGCAGTTCTTC. Residues: CASSLDNGGNEQFF.

The V call is TRBV19, the J call TRBJ2-3; maybe TRBD2 (5 bases). CDR1 and CDR2 (germline): LNHDA, SQIVND (reference sequence). V gave up 3 bases and J gave up 5 bases, with 6 bases separating them. This CDR3 contains 12 residues. CDR3 sequence: CASSIGGDTQYF. The CDR3 region has the DNA TGTGCCAGTAGTATTGGAGGAGATACGCAGTATTTT.

V gene TRBV5-8 combines with J gene TRBJ1-6; D unresolved. Germline lookup yields CDR1 SGHTS and CDR2 YDEGEE. This CDR3 is built from 14 residues. Trimming removed 5 bases at V and 10 bases at J, with 16 bases between. The CDR3 spells CASSRGRAESPLHF. The CDR3, as DNA: TGTGCCAGCAGTCGTGGGAGGGCAGAATCACCCCTCCACTTT.

Regarding this clone: The sample contains more than one DNA sequence encoding this CDR3. V gene TRBV27 combines with J gene TRBJ1-6; D possibly corresponds to TRBD1 (6 bases). V lost 3 bases, J lost 2 bases, and 8 bases lay in between. Looked up from germline, CDR1 is MNHEY and CDR2 is SMNVEV (reference sequence). There are 15 residues in the CDR3. The CDR3 bases are TGTGCCAGCAGTTTGACAGGAACCTATAATTCACCCCTCCACTTT. Protein product: CASSLTGTYNSPLHF.

The chain has TRBV11-2 and TRBJ2-5; no reliable D call. Between the trimmed V and J ends, which lost 0 bases and 4 bases, there was a span of 6 bases. CDR1 and CDR2 from the germline V gene are SGHAT and FQNNGV. The CDR3 extends over 13 amino acids. CDR3 amino acids: CASSLEHRETQYF. The CDR3 DNA follows: TGTGCCAGCAGCTTAGAACACAGAGAGACCCAGTACTTC.

The chain recombines TRBV5-1 with TRBJ2-2, with 9 bases identical to TRBD2. With V trimmed by 9 bases and J by 6 bases, 6 bases remained unmatched. The germline V gene encodes CDR1 SGHRS and CDR2 YFSETQ. The CDR3 totals 13 residues. The chain's CDR3 is CAIPGLAPGELFF. The CDR3 region has the DNA TGCGCCATACCGGGACTAGCTCCCGGGGAGCTGTTTTTT.

The V gene is TRBV25-1, the J gene TRBJ1-4, with 9 bases identical to TRBD1. V lost 8 bases and J lost 7; bases outside the gene matches: 2. The CDR3 sequence is 12 residues long. Germline V lookup: CDR1 MGHDK, CDR2 SYGVNS. Here the CDR3 reads CASGQGSEKLFF. The CDR3 nucleotides read TGTGCCAGCGGACAGGGGAGTGAAAAACTGTTTTTT. The entire variable domain, with the rest obtained from reference TRBV25-1 and TRBJ1-4, is as follows: EADIYQTPRYLVIGTGKKITLECSQTMGHDKMYWYQQDPGMELHLIHYSYGVNSTEKGDLSSESTVSRIRTEHFPLTLESARPSHTSQYLCASGQGSEKLFFGSGTQLSVL.

This clone came up a few times. This chain links TRBV9 with TRBJ1-6; D not certain. This CDR3 comprises 15 residues. Germline V gene data show CDR1 as SGDLS and CDR2 as YYNGEE. Trimming removed 1 base from V and 0 bases from J, with 5 bases in between. CDR3 sequence reads: CASSVRDSYNSPLHF. CDR3 coding DNA: TGTGCCAGCAGCGTACGGGACTCCTATAATTCACCCCTCCACTTT.

The chain links TRBV19 to TRBJ1-1, with D possibly matching TRBD1 (5 bases). Trimming took 0 bases from V and 0 from J, leaving 8 bases between them. Germline V gene lookup returns CDR1 LNHDA and CDR2 SQIVND (reference sequence). The CDR3 extends over 15 amino acids. DNA of the CDR3: TGTGCCAGTAGTATAGATGCAGGGATGAACACTGAAGCTTTCTTT. Translated, it gives CASSIDAGMNTEAFF.